This T cell receptor (beta chain) was obtained from a study of regulatory and conventional T cells in RAG deficiency. With 2 bases clipped from V and 4 bases from J, the junction kept 12 bases outside the gene matches. Germline values: CDR1 SGHRS, CDR2 YFSETQ. The CDR3 runs 17 residues. Generated by immunoSEQ multiplex PCR, the TCRdb table keeps only in-frame clones and is missing some. The sample shows some 31,000 clones, about 95% of them seen only once. Conventional CD4+ T cells were sorted from blood as CD25-low CD127-high cells. These sequences were also reported in another study, on regulatory T cells. That investigation notes: Amplification used 52 TRBV primers and 13 TRBJ primers.

The chain couples TRBV5-1 to TRBJ1-2; 9 positions match TRBD1. The specimen was CD25- CD4+ T cells sorted from blood. The receptor's source is a human donor in good health. The CDR3 protein is CASSFTAGTGTTYGYTF. The CDR3, as DNA: TGCGCCAGCAGCTTCACAGCCGGGACAGGGACGACCTATGGCTACACCTTC.